The T cell receptor beta chain described here comes from a study of cytotoxic CD8 clonotypes in ibrutinib-treated CLL. Study details: 11 relapsed/refractory, approximately 15 treatment-naive; around 18 IGHV unmutated. Partial responses numbered approximately 24 and complete responses 2; after a median about 6 years, about 15 stayed remitted and around 12 progressed.

Trimming removed 8 bases from V and 4 bases from J, with 17 bases in between. Germline loops: CDR1 MGHDK, CDR2 SYGVNS. The CDR3 spans 14 residues. The intended depth for sequencing was 1 in 200,000 to 1 in 1 million T cells. Profiled with immunoSEQ multiplex PCR; TCRdb holds only in-frame clones, not every one. The sample contains 200,000 to 250,000 clones, less than 75% of which appear only once. Study observations and caveats: Investigators sampled sustained-remission and progressing patients at differing times.

Comments on this clone: Its target is not known.

The TCR comes from a human donor with chronic lymphocytic leukemia. The rearrangement uses TRBV25-1 and TRBJ2-5, with a tentative D call TRBD1 (7 bases). Sequencing used PBMCs, obtained after 24 months of ibrutinib treatment. The CDR3 reads CASGGTVSVETQYF. CDR3 sequence (DNA): TGTGCCAGCGGGGGGACAGTGTCTGTAGAGACCCAGTACTTC.